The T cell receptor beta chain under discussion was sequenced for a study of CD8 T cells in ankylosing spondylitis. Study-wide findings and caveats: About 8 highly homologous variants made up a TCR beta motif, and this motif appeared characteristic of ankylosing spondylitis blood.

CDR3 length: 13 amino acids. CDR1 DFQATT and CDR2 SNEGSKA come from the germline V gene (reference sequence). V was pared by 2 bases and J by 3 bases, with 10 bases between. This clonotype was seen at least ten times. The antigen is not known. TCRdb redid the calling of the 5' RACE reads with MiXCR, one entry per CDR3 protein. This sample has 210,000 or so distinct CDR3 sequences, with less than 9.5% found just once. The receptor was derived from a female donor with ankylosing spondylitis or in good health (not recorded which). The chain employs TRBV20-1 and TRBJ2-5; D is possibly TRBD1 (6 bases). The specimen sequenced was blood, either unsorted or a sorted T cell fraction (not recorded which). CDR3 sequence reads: CSARQYREETQYF. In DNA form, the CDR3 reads TGCAGTGCTAGACAGTACAGGGAAGAGACCCAGTACTTC.